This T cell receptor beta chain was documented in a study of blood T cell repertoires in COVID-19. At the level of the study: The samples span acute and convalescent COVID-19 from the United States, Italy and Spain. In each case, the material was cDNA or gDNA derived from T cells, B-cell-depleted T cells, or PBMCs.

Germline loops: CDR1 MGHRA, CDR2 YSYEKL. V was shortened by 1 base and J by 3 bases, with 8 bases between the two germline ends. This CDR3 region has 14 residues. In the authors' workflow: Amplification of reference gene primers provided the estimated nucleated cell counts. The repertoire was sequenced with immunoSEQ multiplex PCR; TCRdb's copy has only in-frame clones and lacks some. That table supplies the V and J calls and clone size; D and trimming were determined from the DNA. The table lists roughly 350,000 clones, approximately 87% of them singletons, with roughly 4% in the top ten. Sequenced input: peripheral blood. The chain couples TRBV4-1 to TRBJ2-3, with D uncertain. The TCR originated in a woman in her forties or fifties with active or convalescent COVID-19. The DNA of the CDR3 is TGCGCCAGCAGCCAAGGGCCCGTGACAGATACGCAGTATTTT. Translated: CASSQGPVTDTQYF.